The source of this TCR beta chain is a study of graft-versus-host responses after intestinal transplantation. Overall study: Recipients were given multivisceral, liver-intestinal, or isolated intestinal transplants. The whole recipient group had anti-thymocyte globulin induction followed by tacrolimus and steroids for roughly three years. Findings of the study overall: GvH clones were found in recipient marrow; some appeared first in ileum or blood. Early HvG declines after transplant were associated with peak circulating GvH clone levels.

Comments on this clone: The antigen is unknown.

Germline V gene lookup returns CDR1 SGHRS and CDR2 YFSETQ. The CDR3 is 15 residues long. Trimming removed 0 bases from V and 3 bases from J, with 13 bases in between. Libraries were prepared by immunoSEQ multiplex PCR; TCRdb keeps only in-frame clonotypes and omits some of them. In the table there are about 88,000 clones, roughly 89% of which are singletons. The starting material was unstimulated CD4+ T cells sorted from spleen or lymph node cells, obtained before intestinal transplant. This sequence originates from a human donor who received an intestinal transplant. The chain uses TRBV5-1 and TRBJ2-7; D may be TRBD1 (6 bases). CDR3 coding DNA: TGCGCCAGCAGCTTGGAAGGGGGAGTAGGCTACGAGCAGTACTTC. Protein sequence: CASSLEGGVGYEQYF.